The present T cell receptor (beta chain) was sequenced within a study of beta chain features in type 1 diabetes. Every participating donor gave one draw, a heparinised blood sample averaging about 110 mL. The CDR3 loop spans 12 amino acids. V dropped 4 bases and J dropped 2 bases, with 4 bases sitting between them. Germline CDR1 reads SGHNT; CDR2 reads YYREEE (reference sequence). This clone was seen more than once but under ten times. Its antigen is not known. Study-wide findings and caveats: The naive, central memory and Treg TCRB repertoires showed an apparent similarity that was greater among patients than among healthy donors. In every one of the four CD4+ subsets, TCRB CDR3s were moderately but significantly shorter in Type 1 diabetes patients.

Of the isolated RNA, all was reverse transcribed, and so the sequenced material was expressed TCRB transcripts. Assay: immunoSEQ multiplex PCR; the TCRdb copy retains only in-frame clones and omits some. Of 810,000 or so clones in the sample, 17% were seen once. This TCR was recovered from a woman aged 18-29 years in good health. Sequences were obtained from naive CD4+ T cells from blood. The chain couples TRBV5-4 to TRBJ2-1; D is unresolved. DNA of the CDR3: TGTGCCAGCAGCACAACCTACAATGAGCAGTTCTTC. It translates to CASSTTYNEQFF.